The 21 T cell receptor beta chains presented below share a single source sample, sequenced in a study of blood T cell repertoires in COVID-19. The data were produced by immunoSEQ multiplex PCR, yet TCRdb's version contains in-frame clones alone and is incomplete. The table includes about 87,000 clones, approximately 85% detected once. The sequenced material came from peripheral blood. The origin of the receptors is a woman at least 80 years old with COVID-19, enrolled during active disease.

This clone has just one count. The CDR3 DNA reads as TGTGCCATCTCGCCTTACGGCGGGATCACCCACGAGCAGTACTTC. Residues: CAISPYGGITHEQYF. The chain employs TRBV10-3 and TRBJ2-7; D possibly corresponds to TRBD2 (6 bases). V gave up 8 bases and J gave up 5 bases, with 22 bases separating them. The CDR3 is made up of 15 amino acids. Germline CDR1 ENHRY, CDR2 SYGVKD.

The chain has TRBV6-5 and TRBJ1-5; TRBD1 matches at 8 bases. Germline trimming cut 6 bases from V and 6 bases from J; bases unmatched to any gene: 10. Germline CDR1 MNHEY, CDR2 SVGAGI. This CDR3 region has 15 residues. The CDR3 protein is CASRKLSGGTQPQHF. The DNA of the CDR3 is TGTGCCAGCAGAAAGCTGTCAGGGGGCACTCAGCCCCAGCATTTT.

The chain joins TRBV10-3 to TRBJ1-2, with a weak D call TRBD1 (5 bases). CDR3 length: 14 residues. The germline V gene has CDR1 ENHRY and CDR2 SYGVKD. V lost 7 bases to trimming and J lost 6 bases, with 18 bases between them. Here the CDR3 reads CAITPDSLFNGYTF. CDR3 DNA sequence: TGTGCCATCACCCCAGACAGTCTATTCAATGGCTACACCTTC.

V and J are TRBV5-1 and TRBJ2-5; TRBD1 matches at 7 bases. Germline CDR1 reads SGHRS; CDR2 reads YFSETQ. The J segment lost 5 bases and the V segment lost 1 base, leaving 2 bases of the junction unmatched. The CDR3 has 13 amino acids. The CDR3 loop reads CASSLRGQETQYF. The CDR3 coding sequence is TGCGCCAGCAGCTTGAGGGGGCAGGAGACCCAGTACTTC.

The genes are TRBV30 and TRBJ1-5, with TRBD1 matching over 8 bases. CDR3 length: 13 amino acids. The J segment lost 3 bases and the V segment lost 3 bases, leaving 1 base of the junction unmatched. Germline V gives CDR1 GTSNPN, CDR2 SVGIG (reference sequence). The CDR3: CAWSRGPNQPQHF. The CDR3 coding sequence is TGTGCCTGGAGCAGGGGGCCCAATCAGCCCCAGCATTTT.

The J gene is TRBJ1-2, the V gene TRBV3-1 (or the pseudogene TRBV3-2); unclear D gene. The CDR3 extends over 13 amino acids. V was trimmed by 2 bases and J by 8 bases, leaving 12 bases between them. Germline-derived CDR1 and CDR2 are LGHDT and YNNKEL (reference sequence). This chain's CDR3 is CASSQRGSLGYTF. CDR3 sequence (DNA): TGTGCCAGCAGCCAACGCGGATCCTTAGGCTACACCTTC.

V and J are TRBV1 and TRBJ2-2; whether TRBD2, the table's D call, matches the DNA was not checked. TRBV1 represents a pseudogene. The CDR3 runs 17 residues. CDR3 sequence: CTSSQDGLAGFKGELFF. As DNA, the CDR3 is TGCACCAGCAGCCAAGATGGACTAGCGGGATTTAAAGGGGAGCTGTTTTTT.

This chain joins TRBV18 and TRBJ1-2; D is perhaps TRBD1 (5 bases). This CDR3 comprises 13 residues. V was clipped by 2 bases and J by 8 bases, with 12 bases between them. Germline V gives CDR1 KGHSH, CDR2 LQKENI. Here the CDR3 reads CASSPTGGFGYTF. Written as DNA, the CDR3 is TGTGCCAGCTCACCAACAGGAGGGTTCGGCTACACCTTC. The whole variable domain, filled in from reference TRBV18 and TRBJ1-2, reads NAGVMQNPRHLVRRRGQEARLRCSPMKGHSHVYWYRQLPEEGLKFMVYLQKENIIDESGMPKERFSAEFPKEGPSILRIQQVVRGDSAAYFCASSPTGGFGYTFGSGTRLTVV.

The chain links TRBV7-3 to TRBJ2-3, with D uncertain. This CDR3 region has 15 residues. Germline CDR1 SGHTA, CDR2 FQGTGA. The V end lost 1 base, the J end lost 2 bases, and 10 bases lay between the germline ends. This CDR3 reads CASSLMGRTTDTQYF. The DNA of the CDR3 is TGTGCCAGCAGCTTAATGGGCCGAACCACAGATACGCAGTATTTT.

The rearrangement links TRBV29-1 to TRBJ2-3, with a tentative D call TRBD2 (5 bases). Trimming took off 0 bases at V and 5 bases at J, with 6 bases between the two ends. The CDR3 loop spans 12 amino acids. The germline V gene has CDR1 SQVTM and CDR2 ANQGSEA. The DNA for the CDR3 is TGCAGCGTTGAAGATCGGGGAGATACGCAGTATTTT. As protein: CSVEDRGDTQYF.

This clone was seen a single time. This chain links TRBV21-1 with TRBJ2-7; the table's D call, TRBD2, has no DNA check behind it. TRBV21-1 is described as a pseudogene. This CDR3 contains 15 residues. The CDR3 region has the DNA TGTGCCAGCAGCAAGGGGGGTACCCCCATCCACGAGCAGTACTTC. Translated: CASSKGGTPIHEQYF.

V is TRBV2 and J is TRBJ2-5, with 8 positions matching TRBD1. This CDR3 has 15 residues. Germline lookup yields CDR1 SNHLY and CDR2 FYNNEI. The J segment lost 0 bases and the V segment lost 6 bases, leaving 6 bases of the junction unmatched. In DNA form, the CDR3 reads TGTGCCAGCAGGGGAGACAGGGGTTACCAAGAGACCCAGTACTTC. Its translation: CASRGDRGYQETQYF.

V usage is TRBV3-1 (or the pseudogene TRBV3-2) and J usage is TRBJ2-3; perhaps TRBD2 as D (6 bases). Germline V lookup: CDR1 LGHDT, CDR2 YNNKEL (reference sequence). With 2 bases removed from V and 4 bases from J, the gap between germline ends came to 19 bases. The CDR3 consists of 17 residues. CDR3 DNA sequence: TGTGCCAGCAGCCAACTCCCTTGGCGGGACTGGGCAGATACGCAGTATTTT. Its translation is CASSQLPWRDWADTQYF.

V gene TRBV4-3 combines with J gene TRBJ2-2, with TRBD2 matching over 10 bases. V was pared by 6 bases and J by 4 bases, with 2 bases of the junction left unmatched. CDR3 size: 14 residues. Germline CDR1 is LGHNA and CDR2 is YSLEER. The CDR3 bases are TGCGCCAGCAGGCAGCGGGGGGGCACCGGGGAGCTGTTTTTT. It specifies CASRQRGGTGELFF.

The chain joins TRBV11-2 to TRBJ2-1, with TRBD1 matching over 9 bases. Germline V lookup: CDR1 SGHAT, CDR2 FQNNGV. The V segment lost 5 bases and the J segment 12 bases; nucleotides outside the gene matches: 8. The CDR3 consists of 13 residues. The CDR3 coding sequence is TGTGCCAGCAGCCCGGGGTGGGGACAGGGGCAGTTCTTC. Protein sequence: CASSPGWGQGQFF.

This chain joins TRBV2 and TRBJ2-3, with D possibly matching TRBD1 (6 bases). Germline CDR1 and CDR2: SNHLY and FYNNEI. The germline V and J ends were trimmed by 6 bases and 0 bases, with 16 bases remaining between them. The CDR3 covers 16 residues. The CDR3 coding sequence is TGTGCCAGCAGCCTGGATGTTGGACAGAGCACAGATACGCAGTATTTT. Protein: CASSLDVGQSTDTQYF.

The chain links TRBV14 to TRBJ2-1; perhaps TRBD1 as D (5 bases). This CDR3 contains 14 residues. Per germline, CDR1 SGHDN and CDR2 FVKESK. Between the trimmed V and J ends, which lost 3 bases and 6 bases, there was a span of 12 bases. Here the CDR3 reads CASSQGRASNEQFF. CDR3 in DNA: TGTGCCAGCAGCCAGGGCAGGGCTAGCAATGAGCAGTTCTTC.

The chain uses TRBV30 and TRBJ1-5, with no clear D. CDR3 length: 13 amino acids. Germline V lookup: CDR1 GTSNPN, CDR2 SVGIG (reference sequence). Trimming removed 2 bases from V and 5 bases from J, with 10 bases in between. Here the CDR3 reads CAWSLAGHQPQHF. In nucleotides, the CDR3 is TGTGCCTGGAGTTTGGCAGGCCATCAGCCCCAGCATTTT.

The gene calls are TRBV28 and TRBJ1-5, with D possibly being TRBD1 (5 bases). The germline V gene has CDR1 MDHEN and CDR2 SYDVKM. V was pared by 6 bases and J by 10 bases, with 19 bases between. This CDR3 has 14 residues. CDR3 DNA sequence: TGTGCCAGCAGGACTTGGGGGGGGGACGGTCCCCAGCATTTT. It translates to CASRTWGGDGPQHF.

This clone was observed a single time. This sequence joins TRBV7-9 and TRBJ2-3; 9 nucleotides line up with TRBD2. This CDR3 has 16 residues. Germline lookup yields CDR1 SEHNR and CDR2 FQNEAQ (reference sequence). V gave up 1 base and J gave up 6 bases; unmatched junction bases: 8. In nucleotides, the CDR3 is TGTGCCAGCAGCTTAGAGGGCGGGAGGGCCTCTGATACGCAGTATTTT. Translating gives CASSLEGGRASDTQYF. The variable domain in full, completed from reference TRBV7-9 and TRBJ2-3, reads DTGVSQNPRHKITKRGQNVTFRCDPISEHNRLYWYRQTLGQGPEFLTYFQNEAQLEKSRLLSDRFSAERPKGSFSTLEIQRTEQGDSAMYLCASSLEGGRASDTQYFGPGTRLTVL.

The rearrangement joins TRBV3-1 (or the pseudogene TRBV3-2) to TRBJ2-6; maybe TRBD1 (6 bases). Deletions cut 3 bases from V and 0 bases from J, with 9 bases between. In germline, CDR1 is LGHDT, CDR2 YNNKEL (reference sequence). This CDR3 region has 16 residues. The DNA of the CDR3 is TGTGCCAGCAGCCAGGTGACAGGCTCTGGGGCCAACGTCCTGACTTTC. This codes for CASSQVTGSGANVLTF.